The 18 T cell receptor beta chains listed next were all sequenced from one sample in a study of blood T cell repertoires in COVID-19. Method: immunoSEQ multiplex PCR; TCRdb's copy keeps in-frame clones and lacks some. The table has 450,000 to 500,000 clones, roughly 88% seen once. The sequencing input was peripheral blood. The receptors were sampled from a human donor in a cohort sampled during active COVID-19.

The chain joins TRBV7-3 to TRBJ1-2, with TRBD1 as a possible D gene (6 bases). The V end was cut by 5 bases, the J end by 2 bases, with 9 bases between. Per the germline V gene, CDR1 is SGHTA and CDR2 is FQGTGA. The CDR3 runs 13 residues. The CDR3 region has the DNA TGTGCCAGCAGCAAGGACAGAAACTATGGCTACACCTTC. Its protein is CASSKDRNYGYTF.

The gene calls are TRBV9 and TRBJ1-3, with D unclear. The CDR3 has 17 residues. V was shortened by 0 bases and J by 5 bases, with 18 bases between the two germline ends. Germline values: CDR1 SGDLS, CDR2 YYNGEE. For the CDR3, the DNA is TGTGCCAGCAGCGTAGTTTGGTCGGAAACAGCTCGAAACACCATATATTTT. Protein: CASSVVWSETARNTIYF.

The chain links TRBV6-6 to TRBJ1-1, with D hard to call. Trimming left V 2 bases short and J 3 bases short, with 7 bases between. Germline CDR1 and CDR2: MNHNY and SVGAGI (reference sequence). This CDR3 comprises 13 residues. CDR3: CASSYVADTEAFF. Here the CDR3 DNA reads TGTGCCAGCAGTTACGTAGCGGACACTGAAGCTTTCTTT.

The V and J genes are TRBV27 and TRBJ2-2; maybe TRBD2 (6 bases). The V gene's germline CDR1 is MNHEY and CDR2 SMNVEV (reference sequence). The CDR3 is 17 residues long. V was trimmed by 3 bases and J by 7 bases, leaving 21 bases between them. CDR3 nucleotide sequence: TGTGCCAGCAGTTTTTTTAGAGACAACTCCGGGGGCGGGGAGCTGTTTTTT. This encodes CASSFFRDNSGGGELFF.

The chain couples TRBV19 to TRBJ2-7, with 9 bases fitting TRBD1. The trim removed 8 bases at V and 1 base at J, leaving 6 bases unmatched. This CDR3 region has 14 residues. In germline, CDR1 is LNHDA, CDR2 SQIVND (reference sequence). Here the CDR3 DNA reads TGTGCCAGTCAACCGGGACAGGGATCCTACGAGCAGTACTTC. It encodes CASQPGQGSYEQYF.

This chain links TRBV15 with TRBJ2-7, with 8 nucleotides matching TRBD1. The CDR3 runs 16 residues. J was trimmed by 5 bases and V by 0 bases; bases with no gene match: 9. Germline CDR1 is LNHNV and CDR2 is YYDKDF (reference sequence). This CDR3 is CATSRDERTGSHEQYF. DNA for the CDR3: TGTGCCACCAGCAGAGATGAGAGGACAGGGTCCCACGAGCAGTACTTC. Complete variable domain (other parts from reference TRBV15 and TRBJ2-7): DAMVIQNPRYQVTQFGKPVTLSCSQTLNHNVMYWYQQKSSQAPKLLFHYYDKDFNNEADTPDNFQSRRPNTSFCFLDIRSPGLGDTAMYLCATSRDERTGSHEQYFGPGTRLTVT.

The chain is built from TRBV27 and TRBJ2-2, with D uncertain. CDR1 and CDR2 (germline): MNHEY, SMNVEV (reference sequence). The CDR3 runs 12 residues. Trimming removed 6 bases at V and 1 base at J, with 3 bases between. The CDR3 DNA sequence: TGTGCCAGCAGCTTGAACACCGGGGAGCTGTTTTTT. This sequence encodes CASSLNTGELFF.

CDR3 sequence (DNA): TGCAGCGCCCGACGGGGGGGTGACACTGAAGCTTTCTTT. This gives the protein CSARRGGDTEAFF. This sequence joins TRBV29-1 and TRBJ1-1, with D maybe TRBD1 (5 bases). The germline V gene encodes CDR1 SQVTM and CDR2 ANQGSEA. CDR3 size: 13 residues. The ends were cut back, 7 bases at V and 3 bases at J, with 15 bases in the middle.

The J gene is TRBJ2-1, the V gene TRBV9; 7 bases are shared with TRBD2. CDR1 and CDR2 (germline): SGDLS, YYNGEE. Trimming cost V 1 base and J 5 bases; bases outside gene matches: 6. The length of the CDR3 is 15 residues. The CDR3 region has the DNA TGTGCCAGCAGCGTAAGAACTAGCGCCGACAATGAGCAGTTCTTC. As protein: CASSVRTSADNEQFF.

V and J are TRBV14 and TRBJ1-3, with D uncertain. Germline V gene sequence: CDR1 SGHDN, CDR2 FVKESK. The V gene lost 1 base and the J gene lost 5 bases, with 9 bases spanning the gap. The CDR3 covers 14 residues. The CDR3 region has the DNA TGTGCCAGCAGCCAAGTACCACAGAGAAACACCATATATTTT. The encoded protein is CASSQVPQRNTIYF.

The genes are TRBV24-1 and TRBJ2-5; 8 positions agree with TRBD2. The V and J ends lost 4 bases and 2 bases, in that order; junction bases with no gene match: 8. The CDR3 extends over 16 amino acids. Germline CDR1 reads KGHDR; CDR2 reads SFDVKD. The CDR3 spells CATSETGLGGQETQYF. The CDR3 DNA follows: TGTGCCACCAGTGAAACGGGACTAGGGGGACAAGAGACCCAGTACTTC.

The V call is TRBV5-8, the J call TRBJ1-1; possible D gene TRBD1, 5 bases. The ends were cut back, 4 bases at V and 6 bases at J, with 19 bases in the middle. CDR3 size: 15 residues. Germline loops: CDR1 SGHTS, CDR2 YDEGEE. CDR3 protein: CASSARRGDFSEAFF. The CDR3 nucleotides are TGTGCCAGCAGCGCCCGGCGGGGGGATTTCTCTGAAGCTTTCTTT.

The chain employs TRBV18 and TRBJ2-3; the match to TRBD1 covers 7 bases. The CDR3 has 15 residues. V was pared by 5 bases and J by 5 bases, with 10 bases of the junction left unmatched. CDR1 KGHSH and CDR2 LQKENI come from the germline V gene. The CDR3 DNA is TGTGCCAGCTCATTCAACAGGGGTGTGGGAGATACGCAGTATTTT. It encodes CASSFNRGVGDTQYF. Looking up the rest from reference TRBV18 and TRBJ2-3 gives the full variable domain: NAGVMQNPRHLVRRRGQEARLRCSPMKGHSHVYWYRQLPEEGLKFMVYLQKENIIDESGMPKERFSAEFPKEGPSILRIQQVVRGDSAAYFCASSFNRGVGDTQYFGPGTRLTVL.

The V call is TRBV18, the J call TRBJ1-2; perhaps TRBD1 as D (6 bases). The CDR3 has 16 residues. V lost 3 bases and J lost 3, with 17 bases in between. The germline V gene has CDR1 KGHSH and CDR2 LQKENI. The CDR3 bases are TGTGCCAGCTCACCTACGGGGGGGGGCGGCGACTATGGCTACACCTTC. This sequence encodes CASSPTGGGGDYGYTF. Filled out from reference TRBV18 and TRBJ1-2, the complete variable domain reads NAGVMQNPRHLVRRRGQEARLRCSPMKGHSHVYWYRQLPEEGLKFMVYLQKENIIDESGMPKERFSAEFPKEGPSILRIQQVVRGDSAAYFCASSPTGGGGDYGYTFGSGTRLTVV.

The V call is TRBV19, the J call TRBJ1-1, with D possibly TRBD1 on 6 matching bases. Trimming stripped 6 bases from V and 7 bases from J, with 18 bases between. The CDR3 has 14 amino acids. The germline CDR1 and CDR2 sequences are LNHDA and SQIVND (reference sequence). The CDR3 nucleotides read TGTGCCAGTAGCGCCGCGCGGGGGGCCGGTGAAGCTTTCTTT. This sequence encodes CASSAARGAGEAFF. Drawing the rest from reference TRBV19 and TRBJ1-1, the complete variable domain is DGGITQSPKYLFRKEGQNVTLSCEQNLNHDAMYWYRQDPGQGLRLIYYSQIVNDFQKGDIAEGYSVSREKKESFPLTVTSAQKNPTAFYLCASSAARGAGEAFFGQGTRLTVV.

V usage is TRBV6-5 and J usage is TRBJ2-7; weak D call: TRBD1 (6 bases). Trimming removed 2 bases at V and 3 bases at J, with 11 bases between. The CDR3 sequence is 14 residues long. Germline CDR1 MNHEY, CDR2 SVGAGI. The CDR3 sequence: CASSYGRGFYEQYF. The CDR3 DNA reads TGTGCCAGCAGTTACGGCAGGGGCTTCTACGAGCAGTACTTC.

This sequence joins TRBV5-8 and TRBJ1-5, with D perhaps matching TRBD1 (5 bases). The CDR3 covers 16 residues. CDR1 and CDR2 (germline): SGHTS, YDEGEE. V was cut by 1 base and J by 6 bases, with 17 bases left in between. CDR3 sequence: CASSLTGYRLGQPQHF. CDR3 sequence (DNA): TGTGCCAGCAGCTTGACCGGGTACAGGCTAGGTCAGCCCCAGCATTTT.

CDR3 residues: CASSPGQTPLTEAFF. The CDR3 DNA sequence: TGTGCCAGCAGTCCGGGACAGACTCCTCTCACTGAAGCTTTCTTT. The chain is built from TRBV6-2 or TRBV6-3 and TRBJ1-1; 7 nucleotides agree with TRBD1. Germline V gives CDR1 MNHEY, CDR2 SVGEGT. The J segment lost 4 bases and the V segment lost 5 bases, leaving 10 bases of the junction unmatched. This CDR3 region has 15 residues.